This T cell receptor beta chain was obtained from a study of cytomegalovirus exposure and HLA in healthy donors (dated 2017 in TCRdb). About the investigation overall: In an earlier analysis of roughly 500 of the donors, 250 to 350 Gb of sequence data and 100 million or so unique TCR beta sequences from 150 million to 200 million T cells were reported. An early release that covered several hundred HLA-typed donors contained 300 to 350 gigabases of sequencing data and 65 million to 100 million unique TCR sequences. The genetic ancestry cluster associated with self-reported Caucasian donors included 81% of the roughly 360 genotyped donors. The study aimed to test whether signatures of past pathogen exposure could be identified by cataloging public T cell receptors. Using immunosequencing, the study profiled T cell repertoires from fewer than 700 subjects and related those repertoires to cytomegalovirus serostatus. In addition to the first cohort of 500 to 850 subjects, a separate validation cohort of approximately 130 different subjects was used. The study combined high-throughput TCR immunosequencing, statistical association of individual TCRs with disease status, and machine learning to predict cytomegalovirus infection status. A later analysis re-examined previously published TCR beta repertoires from around 670 donors and added high-resolution HLA genotyping to investigate patterns of TCR occurrence. In the later analysis, no new phenotypic data were used to find candidate immune exposures; instead, reliance was placed on TCR beta sequences and their occurrence across donors. An earlier analysis of more than 450 of the donors used high-throughput TCR beta sequencing to judge whether each TCR beta V gene segment behaved as functional or pseudogenic. Donor age, sex, ethnicity and CMV serostatus were collected together with the repertoire data. A later genetic analysis used genome-wide SNP genotypes for about three fifths of the 666 donors, treating that subset as a discovery cohort. All discovery cohort repertoires had been generated using a single sequencing platform. Class I and class II HLA loci were covered by the typing at four-digit resolution. Typing coverage varied by locus: roughly 629-640 donors for A, B, C, DRB1 and DQB1; approximately 560 for DQA1; 600 to 610 for DPA1; 450 to 480 for DPB1. Because of strong linkage in the cohort, five DR-DQ haplotypes were treated as single units for association and clustering. Among around 400 genotyped donors of the cohort, an average of roughly 230,000 unique TCR beta nucleotide sequences was sequenced per donor, of which roughly 18% were non-productive. The study at large found these results: An association between a missense DCLRE1C variant and V-gene and J-gene trimming of TCR beta chains was found in a later genetic analysis and replicated in an independent cohort. A few of the identified cytomegalovirus-associated TCR beta chains were confirmed in vitro to be specific for cytomegalovirus antigens. Strong co-occurrence of HLA alleles, especially DR and DQ, made assigning TCR associations to individual alleles difficult. In an earlier analysis of a few hundred of the donors, most TCR beta V segments were observed in productive rearrangements about 90% or about 30% of the time, broadly matching IMGT annotations. Roughly uniform sequencing depth across donors was assumed in presence/absence analyses, although this assumption may not hold. It was suggested by the authors that the approach could potentially be generalized to other disease states and immunological phenotypes. A later analysis found that HLA-associated TCR beta chains were more clonally expanded and had lower generation probabilities than equally common non-associated chains. CMV serostatus was the only immune exposure information available for the cohort. HLA typing was unavailable for some donors at each locus, so association tests used only the typed subset. A later analysis found that TCR association rates varied across HLA loci, with DRB1 alleles showing the most associated TCRs and HLA-C alleles the fewest. A further reported finding was that TCR beta sequences accurately predicted the HLA-A and HLA-B alleles for most subjects in the first cohort. The study listed over 150 TCR beta chains as associated with cytomegalovirus. Because the 87-base-pair reads could not distinguish some IMGT-functional V segments, including TRBV6-2 and TRBV6-3, those segments were excluded. Linkage disequilibrium might explain the correlated functional status among segregating V segments, but an unknown experimental factor could not be ruled out. Across donors, most TCR sequences were observed very rarely, whereas some public TCRs were present in many individuals. This cohort had only TCR beta chains sequenced, and the lack of alpha or paired-chain data limited which features could be detected. A cluster of highly shared sequence variants was judged likely to represent a technical artifact of the sequencing pipeline. Over 15 rarely observed V segments, including chromosome 9 orphons, were excluded from the earlier analysis of about 610 of the donors because counts were too low. In a later genetic analysis, fewer N-insertions in productive TCRs were reported among donors in an Asian-associated ancestry cluster than the roughly 700-donor mean. A later analysis reported that several top co-occurrence clusters appeared linked to parvovirus B19, influenza, CMV and Epstein-Barr virus. Most CMV-associated TCR beta chains appeared to be HLA-restricted in a later analysis, and the HLA associations seemed to be driven largely by CMV exposure. In a later analysis, more than 15,000 TCR beta sequences were associated with specific HLA alleles at a false discovery rate of 0.05. The classifier was reported to diagnose cytomegalovirus status with high specificity and sensitivity in both the original cohort and the validation cohort.

The cohort comprised hundreds of healthy bone marrow donors. At the time of sampling, every cohort member was nominally healthy, though immune exposures that went unrecorded were likely present. The donor tested CMV seronegative and was one of the 352 seronegative cohort members. A peripheral blood sample was collected from each donor, and TCR beta sequencing was performed on peripheral blood mononuclear cells. The Qiagen DNeasy Blood Extraction Kit was used to extract genomic DNA from the blood cell samples. The library was generated by the immunoSEQ multiplex PCR assay. The multiplex PCR relied on a mix of 60 forward primers for TCR Vbeta segments and 13 reverse primers for TCR Jbeta segments. The CDR3 region of rearranged TCR beta genes was amplified from genomic DNA with a multiplex PCR assay. On the Illumina HiSeq System, the amplified TCR beta libraries were sequenced as 87-base-pair reads. The paper's processing steps were these. In a later analysis, some 80 million unique TCR beta chains were counted across the roughly 610 repertoires, and around 10 million of these chains were shared by at least two donors. To remove PCR and sequencing errors, raw reads were error-corrected and collapsed into unique sequences using a nearest-neighbor algorithm that merged closely related sequences. To assign V, D and J gene segments, CDR3 sequences were aligned to IMGT reference sequences. For a sequence to be retained, a match of at least six nucleotides to both a V gene segment and a J gene segment was required. A rearrangement counted as productive if the CDR3 had no stop codons and remained in frame with V and J, and every other rearrangement counted as non-productive. Following IMGT convention, CDR3 was defined as the stretch from the second conserved V-encoded cysteine up to the conserved J-encoded phenylalanine. In an earlier analysis of just under 600 of the donors, sequences lacking an unambiguous match to a single V gene segment were excluded. In an earlier analysis of more than 500 of the donors, a V segment was called functional when productive rearrangements were above 56.7%, and segregating when the standard deviation between donors exceeded 5%. A statistical classification framework was built to diagnose cytomegalovirus status from the catalog of TCR beta chain sequences. In a later analysis, TCR nucleotide sequences were compared against IMGT/GENE-DB human TR gene sequences so that V and J genes could be assigned. In a later analysis, CDR3 sequences and most-parsimonious VDJ recombination scenarios were assigned using the TCRdist pipeline. A later analysis defined each TCR beta chain by its CDR3 amino acid sequence plus V-gene family, and excluded reads lacking a unique V-gene family. To address suspected cross-contamination and a sequencing artifact, a later analysis removed some 620 highly shared, low-generation-probability nucleotide sequences. In a later analysis, a clonal expansion index for each public chain was calculated from normalized within-repertoire ranks of inferred template counts. Generation probabilities in a later analysis came from a VDJ recombination model fitted to out-of-frame rearrangements, and those results were checked against IGoR. A later analysis scored TCR-TCR, TCR-HLA and TCR-CMV co-occurrence with hypergeometric tests, applying a repertoire-size bias correction to TCR pairs. In a later analysis, false discovery rates were estimated by permuting HLA or CMV assignments 20 times. A later analysis grouped co-occurring TCRs with DBSCAN, adding TCRdist sequence similarity when clustering within HLA-allele-positive subsets. Repertoires with fewer than 30,000 or more than 120,000 public chains were left out of co-occurrence clustering, as were five repertoires with anomalous nucleotide sharing. Sourced from immuneACCESS, this table was stored by TCRdb with only in-frame sequences that have V and J called. A share of the clones is absent; for the studies checked, an unresolved V gene accounts for under half, and the remainder has no known explanation. The D gene and trimming were derived from the DNA, and the V and J assignments and clone size from that table. This sample is represented by some 88,000 clones; roughly 63% of them were singletons. 5% to 6.5% of the sample lies in the top ten.

Ends trimmed: V by 4 bases, J by 7 bases; bases unmatched to a gene: 8. The CDR3 runs 16 amino acids, cysteine and phenylalanine included. Kept here is only the CDR3 DNA, which spans 48 bases and is read in frame from base 1. Based on the germline V gene, the CDR1 and CDR2 sequences are SGHTA and FQGNSA. A remark on this clone: Its antigen specificity is not known. No base quality values were provided; no much bigger clone lies one nucleotide off.

Sequencing was carried out using PBMCs. The receptor was isolated from a woman under 40 in good health and CMV-seronegative. The V and J genes are TRBV7-2 and TRBJ2-2; 11 middle bases align to TRBD2. The nucleotides are TGTGCCAGCAGCTCGGAACTAGCGGGAGTCGGCGGGGAGCTGTTTTTT. Translated, this is CASSSELAGVGGELFF.